This T cell receptor beta chain was recorded in a study of cytomegalovirus exposure and HLA in healthy donors. About the study: A preliminary data release comprised 80 million to 95 million unique TCRs obtained from HLA-typed donors. Whole-study findings and limits: Later examination showed HLA-associated TCR beta chains had greater clonal expansion than equally common others. Many donors shared some public TCRs, even though most TCR sequences were rare.

Concerning this clone itself: Its antigen remains unidentified.

PCR employed 60 Vbeta and 13 Jbeta primers. Here immunoSEQ multiplex PCR was the method, and the copy in TCRdb shows in-frame clones only, minus some. In the table there are 100,000 to 150,000 clones, 74% of which are singletons. Unmatched junction bases numbered 9, after V lost 3 bases and J lost 9 bases. This CDR3 is 15 amino acids long. Germline loops: CDR1 MNHEY, CDR2 SMNVEV (reference sequence). This TCR came from a man aged 40-49 years in good health and CMV-seropositive. What was sequenced was PBMCs. The chain uses TRBV27 and TRBJ2-1, with 9 bases aligning to TRBD1. The CDR3 nucleotides are TGTGCCAGCAGTTTGATGGGACAGGGCTGGGTTGAGCAGTTCTTC. It is translated as CASSLMGQGWVEQFF.